The rows below give T cell receptor beta chains drawn from one sample of a study of pediatric ulcerative colitis. Libraries were prepared by immunoSEQ multiplex PCR; TCRdb keeps only in-frame clonotypes and omits some of them. This table holds 60,000 to 75,000 clones, 70% to 85% found once. Sequenced sample: blood. These receptors were obtained from a boy aged 10-17 years with moderate ulcerative colitis. Each CDR3 is given with its conserved first and last residue. Each record gives: D gene, V gene, J gene, clone size, CDR3 protein, CDR3 DNA. The D gene is left open where the match is weak. Clone size appears in some rows only: once, few, many, or a class for an expanded clone.

TRBD2	TRBV5-3	TRBJ2-3	-	CARSPPCRAGGVSSTDTQYF	TGTGCCAGAAGCCCCCCGTGTCGAGCGGGAGGGGTCTCTAGCACAGATACGCAGTATTTT
-	TRBV27	TRBJ1-1	-	CASSFFPTGRNTEAFF	TGTGCCAGCAGTTTCTTTCCGACCGGGAGGAACACTGAAGCTTTCTTT
-	TRBV29-1	TRBJ1-5	-	CSVVWGHSNQPQHF	TGCAGCGTTGTGTGGGGTCATAGCAATCAGCCCCAGCATTTT
-	TRBV6-5	TRBJ1-1	few	CASSYSTGEAFF	TGTGCCAGCAGTTACTCTACAGGGGAAGCTTTCTTT
TRBD1	TRBV6-4	TRBJ2-5	-	CASSPGQEQETQYF	TGTGCCAGCAGCCCTGGACAGGAACAAGAGACCCAGTACTTC
-	TRBV6-6	TRBJ2-3	-	CASSTRFGADTDTQYF	TGTGCCAGCAGTACCCGGTTCGGGGCCGACACAGATACGCAGTATTTT
-	TRBV5-4	TRBJ2-3	-	CASSLDPGSSTDTQYF	TGTGCCAGCAGCTTGGATCCGGGCTCAAGCACAGATACGCAGTATTTT
-	TRBV14	TRBJ1-6	-	CASSHLPPGSGSPLHF	TGTGCCAGCAGCCATCTCCCCCCTGGGTCGGGCTCACCCCTCCACTTT
-	TRBV5-4	TRBJ2-7	-	CASSSEGPKAYEQYF	TGTGCCAGCAGCTCGGAAGGTCCAAAGGCCTACGAGCAGTACTTC
TRBD1	TRBV2	TRBJ2-7	-	CASIGTDSYEQYF	TGTGCCAGTATAGGGACAGACTCCTACGAGCAGTACTTC
-	TRBV4-1	TRBJ2-1	-	CASSQVAHGEQFF	TGCGCCAGCAGCCAAGTAGCCCACGGTGAGCAGTTCTTC
TRBD2	TRBV5-1	TRBJ2-1	-	CASSSAGGYNEQFF	TGCGCCAGCAGCAGTGCGGGGGGCTACAATGAGCAGTTCTTC
-	TRBV7-3	TRBJ1-1	once	CASSQDWNTEAFF	TGTGCCAGCAGCCAGGATTGGAACACTGAAGCTTTCTTT
-	TRBV9	TRBJ1-3	once	CASSVDGRTSTGNTIYF	TGTGCCAGCAGCGTAGATGGCAGGACGAGCACCGGAAACACCATATATTTT
TRBD1	TRBV7-9	TRBJ1-3	few	CASSLTGFSGNTIYF	TGTGCCAGCAGCTTGACAGGGTTCTCTGGAAACACCATATATTTT